The subject of this entry is one T cell receptor beta chain. This clonotype was recorded many times. Its antigen specificity is not known. The sample holds no much larger clone one base away, and base qualities are not on file. The library was prepared using 5' RACE. These reads were obtained on an Illumina HiSeq 2500. A second PCR of roughly 7 to 11 cycles was performed with a sample-barcoded 5' primer and a J-beta primer mix. Each TCR beta cDNA molecule received a unique molecular identifier from a template-switch 5' adaptor carrying 12 random nucleotides. At least 2.5 million CDR3-containing paired-end reads were obtained from each sample. First-strand cDNA synthesis was performed from all RNA using the Mint cDNA synthesis kit, with priming by a TRBC-specific oligonucleotide. Following uracil-DNA glycosylase treatment, a first 18-cycle PCR with universal primers M1SS and BC2_uni_R was performed on all cDNA. The authors' analysis ran thus. Each sample was normalized by randomly selecting 1 million high-quality reads, each carrying a distinct molecular identifier. Instead of being binned into consensus sequences, reads with shared molecular identifiers were discarded. CDR3 identification, clonotype clustering and error correction used MiTCR with a Q25 quality threshold and the strictest error-elimination algorithm. A nonparametric unseen species model with Euler transformation was used to estimate lower-bound total TCR beta diversity. The public reads were reprocessed in TCRdb via fastp at Q25 and MiXCR, keeping in-frame beta chains. Rows matching on CDR3 protein sequence are summarized as one entry with the most common DNA and genes. The V and J calls here are based on TCRdb, not the publication. The sample data list about 720,000 distinct CDR3 sequences, and 20% to 25% of these were observed just once. The ten top clones hold approximately 3.7% of the sample.

The roughly 37 donors, aged about 6 to 95 years, were systemically healthy Caucasian individuals from Russia. Ten milliliters of peripheral blood were drawn from each donor into EDTA-treated Vacutainer tubes. Ficoll-Paque density-gradient centrifugation was used to isolate PBMCs, with at least 7 million per sample. Trizol reagent was used to extract total RNA from the PBMCs, yielding at least 6 micrograms per sample. The percentages of naive CD45RAhigh/CD27high T cells were determined by flow cytometry on a PBMC aliquot from every donor. The entry originates in a study of blood T cells in healthy people across ages (dated by TCRdb to 2014 to 2015). For the study in its entirety: In model experiments, template switching captured about one uniquely barcoded TCR beta cDNA molecule for every two T cells. Using deep sequencing normalized with unique cDNA molecular identifiers, the study measured how TCR beta repertoire diversity changes with age. Donors were grouped into four age groups: young (average approximately 15 years), middle-aged (around 39), aged (around 62) and long-lived (over 80). Using the same blood draw, the study looked at two additional independent replicas of 1 million unique cDNA reads for two donors, one aged 18 to 30 and the other aged 80 or older. Here is what the overall study found, with its caveats: Observed TCR beta diversity per million T cells fell roughly linearly with age, and a significant reduction was already apparent by age around 36. The long-lived group showed more naive CD4+ T cells, fewer expanded clones and increased TCR diversity than the aged group, suggesting age selection. Estimates of total diversity based on one million sequenced T cells were regarded as lower bounds and as underestimates. Because donor CMV infection status was unknown, age-related changes in expanded clonotypes were potentially confounded. There was a strong correlation between observed TCR beta diversity and the percentage of naive T cells measured by flow cytometry. Because profiling used bulk unsorted PBMCs, naive and antigen-experienced compartments could not be compared conclusively.

From the cysteine through the phenylalanine, the CDR3 covers 16 amino acids. Only CDR3 DNA remains: 48 bases, in frame from the first base. Reading the germline V gene gives CDR1 SGHVS and CDR2 FQNEAQ. V is shortened by 1 base, J by 3 bases, and the region joining them spans 12 bases. This sample also belongs to another study, concerning T cells of mothers and their children. From that second study: Donors were nine systemically healthy Caucasian individuals: three mothers and their six children. cDNA synthesis used all of the extracted RNA, with around 1.4 ug of RNA in each 15 ul reaction. In the second PCR, the M1S primer introduced both the sample barcodes and 2-4 random nucleotides. Over 9.5 million TCR beta CDR3 reads were obtained for each mother, and 2.5 million to 3 million reads were obtained for each child. Thymic selection shapes the output of TCR recombination in a similar way in related and unrelated pairs, and inherited differences have a minor effect. Normalized repertoire overlap in related mother-child pairs was always slightly higher than in unrelated mother-child pairs, but the difference was never significant. No persistent microchimeric T cell clones were found, with a detection sensitivity of approximately 110 clones per million clonotypes. To look for features that set related mother-child pairs apart from unrelated individuals, the researchers ran deep NGS to compare the TCR beta repertoires of mothers and children. Mothers averaged roughly 40 +/- 4 years of age and children averaged roughly 11 +/- 4 years. After adapter ligation was performed with NEBNext reagents, the libraries were sequenced on an Illumina HiSeq 2000 with 100+100 nt paired-end reads. Mother and child libraries were prepared a month apart and sequenced in separate runs to prevent cross-contamination. Each donor had between about 500,000 and 2,100,000 distinct TCR beta clonotypes identified. Naive TCR beta clonotypes were estimated from low-frequency clonotypes matched to each donor's FACS-determined naive share, without sorting.

The receptor chain draws on TRBV7-8 and TRBJ2-2; the D gene is perhaps TRBD1 or TRBD2, each of them matching over 6 bases. Sequenced: blood. This TCR came from a boy between 10 and 17 years old in good health. This receptor carries the CDR3 CASSLEGGMDTGELFF. At the DNA level, the sequence is TGTGCCAGCAGCTTAGAAGGGGGGATGGACACCGGGGAGCTGTTTTTT.